These 17 T cell receptor beta chains came from one sample sequenced in a study of technical replicates of blood from several donors. Assay: immunoSEQ multiplex PCR; the TCRdb copy retains only in-frame clones and omits some. The sample holds approximately 82,000 clones, 75% to 95% seen once. Sequencing used T cells isolated from PBMCs. The receptors stem from a human donor in good health.

V and J are TRBV30 and TRBJ1-6; 10 bases map to TRBD1. The CDR3 consists of 12 residues. With 7 bases clipped from V and 13 bases from J, the junction kept 7 bases outside the gene matches. CDR1 and CDR2 from the germline V gene are GTSNPN and SVGIG (reference sequence). CDR3 in amino acids: CALLDRGLPLHF. The CDR3 DNA is TGTGCCTTACTCGACAGGGGGCTCCCCCTCCACTTT. Variable domain in full (rest from reference TRBV30 and TRBJ1-6): SQTIHQWPATLVQPVGSPLSLECTVEGTSNPNLYWYRQAAGRGLQLLFYSVGIGQISSEVPQNLSASRPQDRQFILSSKKLLLSDSGFYLCALLDRGLPLHFGNGTRLTVT.

The table lists this clone with a few counts. The gene calls are TRBV7-9 and TRBJ1-1, with D perhaps matching TRBD1 (6 bases). The CDR3 sequence is 16 residues long. Trimming pared 4 bases from V and 1 base from J, leaving 16 bases between. Germline CDR1 is SEHNR and CDR2 is FQNEAQ (reference sequence). Here the CDR3 DNA reads TGTGCCAGCAGCTATGGTCCTGACAGGACGAACACTGAAGCTTTCTTT. This encodes CASSYGPDRTNTEAFF.

The chain recombines TRBV29-1 with TRBJ1-2; 8 nucleotides match TRBD1. Per germline, CDR1 SQVTM and CDR2 ANQGSEA. This CDR3 contains 11 residues. CDR3 coding DNA: TGCACAGGGGGCGAGGTCTATGGCTACACCTTC. Its translation: CTGGEVYGYTF.

Here the CDR3 DNA reads TGTGCCAGCAGCAAGAAAGTGGGCAACAGGAAGAACACTGAAGCTTTCTTT. It translates to CASSKKVGNRKNTEAFF. This rearrangement joins TRBV21-1 to TRBJ1-1; TRBD1, as called in the table, went unchecked against the DNA. TRBV21-1 is classified as a pseudogene. This CDR3 spans 17 amino acids.

This chain connects TRBV6-4 to TRBJ2-1; tentatively, D is TRBD1 (5 bases). CDR3 length equals 15 residues. Trimming stripped 3 bases from V and 6 bases from J, with 15 bases between. Germline V gives CDR1 MRHNA, CDR2 SNTAGT. The CDR3 nucleotides read TGTGCCAGCAGTGAACGGCAGGGTATGGTCAATGAGCAGTTCTTC. Translated, it gives CASSERQGMVNEQFF.

This chain joins TRBV28 and TRBJ2-7; D gene unclear. Looked up from germline, CDR1 is MDHEN and CDR2 is SYDVKM. The CDR3 runs 12 residues. Trimming removed 6 bases from V and 4 bases from J, with 10 bases in between. The CDR3 loop is CASSQHGYEQYF. CDR3 coding DNA: TGTGCCAGCAGCCAACACGGGTACGAGCAGTACTTC.

The chain has TRBV11-3 and TRBJ2-2; a possible D gene is TRBD2 (6 bases). V lost 5 bases and J lost 6, with 19 bases in between. This CDR3 has 16 residues. Germline V gene lookup returns CDR1 SGHNT and CDR2 YENEEA. CDR3 amino acids: CASSPRRVLNSGELFF. The CDR3 region has the DNA TGTGCCAGCAGCCCGAGGAGGGTTTTGAATTCCGGGGAGCTGTTTTTT.

The chain links TRBV14 to TRBJ2-1; the D is unclear. The CDR3 runs to 14 residues. V was cut by 5 bases and J by 6 bases, with 14 bases left in between. Germline CDR1 SGHDN, CDR2 FVKESK. CDR3 sequence reads: CASSFFSSPNEQFF. CDR3 nucleotide sequence: TGTGCCAGCAGCTTTTTTTCCTCTCCCAATGAGCAGTTCTTC.

V and J are TRBV4-1 and TRBJ1-1; TRBD1 is a possible D gene (6 bases). The CDR3 is 17 amino acids. Per germline, CDR1 MGHRA and CDR2 YSYEKL. The V and J ends lost 0 bases and 5 bases respectively, with 19 bases between them. The CDR3 nucleotides read TGCGCCAGCAGCCAAGATGGGGAGCGGGGGCCTGGTACTGAAGCTTTCTTT. As protein: CASSQDGERGPGTEAFF.

V and J are TRBV5-4 and TRBJ2-3; D gene uncertain. The length of the CDR3 is 15 residues. Germline V CDR1 and CDR2: SGHNT, YYREEE (reference sequence). Trimming removed 3 bases at V and 0 bases at J, with 11 bases between. The CDR3 region has the DNA TGTGCCAGCAGCTCCGGTGTGAGAAGCACAGATACGCAGTATTTT. It translates to CASSSGVRSTDTQYF.

This chain joins TRBV10-3 and TRBJ2-5, with TRBD2 matching over 10 bases. Germline V gene data show CDR1 as ENHRY and CDR2 as SYGVKD. Unmatched junction bases numbered 14, after V lost 3 bases and J lost 1 base. This CDR3 has 19 amino acids. CDR3 sequence: CAISESGLADGPFQETQYF. The CDR3, as DNA: TGTGCCATCAGTGAATCCGGACTAGCGGACGGCCCTTTCCAAGAGACCCAGTACTTC.

The DNA for the CDR3 is TGTGCCAGCAGTGGGGACAGTTCTAGCACAGATACGCAGTATTTT. This gives the protein CASSGDSSSTDTQYF. This chain connects TRBV6-5 to TRBJ2-3; TRBD1 matches 7 bases. With 5 bases clipped from V and 0 bases from J, the junction kept 5 bases outside the gene matches. CDR1 and CDR2 (germline): MNHEY, SVGAGI. This CDR3 comprises 15 residues.

V usage is TRBV6-6 and J usage is TRBJ2-4, with unresolved D. CDR3 length: 15 amino acids. Trimming took off 5 bases at V and 1 base at J, with 12 bases between the two ends. Germline V lookup: CDR1 MNHNY, CDR2 SVGAGI (reference sequence). The CDR3 bases are TGTGCCAGCAGTCAACTCGGCAGGGCCAAAAACATTCAGTACTTC. Its protein is CASSQLGRAKNIQYF.

The chain joins TRBV14 to TRBJ2-1; 8 bases agree with TRBD2. The germline V gene has CDR1 SGHDN and CDR2 FVKESK. This CDR3 is built from 18 residues. V shed 1 base and J 0 bases; nucleotides not matched to a gene: 8. CDR3 sequence reads: CASSQGAGVLSSYNEQFF. As DNA, the CDR3 is TGTGCCAGCAGCCAAGGAGCGGGGGTGCTGAGCTCCTACAATGAGCAGTTCTTC.

Only one count was recorded for this clone. This chain connects TRBV2 to TRBJ2-7, with TRBD2 matching 11 bases. The CDR3 extends over 14 amino acids. Unmatched junction bases numbered 2, after V lost 6 bases and J lost 1 base. Per the germline V gene, CDR1 is SNHLY and CDR2 is FYNNEI. The CDR3 region is CASRGTSGSYEQYF. The CDR3 DNA follows: TGTGCCAGCAGGGGGACTAGCGGTTCCTACGAGCAGTACTTC.

This clone has just one count. In DNA form, the CDR3 reads TGTGCCAGCAGCTTAGCTAACAGCCTCTCTGGAAACACCATATATTTT. Translating it yields CASSLANSLSGNTIYF. This chain joins TRBV7-8 and TRBJ1-3; D gene uncertain. Germline V gene sequence: CDR1 SGHVS, CDR2 FQNEAQ. The CDR3 has 16 amino acids. V was clipped by 0 bases and J by 0 bases, with 9 bases between them.

This sequence joins TRBV20-1 and TRBJ2-7; no firm D call. Between the trimmed V and J ends, which lost 4 bases and 3 bases, there was a span of 7 bases. From germline, CDR1 is DFQATT and CDR2 SNEGSKA (reference sequence). There are 11 residues in the CDR3. In nucleotides, the CDR3 is TGCAGTGCTACTATTGTCTACGAGCAGTACTTC. Protein: CSATIVYEQYF.